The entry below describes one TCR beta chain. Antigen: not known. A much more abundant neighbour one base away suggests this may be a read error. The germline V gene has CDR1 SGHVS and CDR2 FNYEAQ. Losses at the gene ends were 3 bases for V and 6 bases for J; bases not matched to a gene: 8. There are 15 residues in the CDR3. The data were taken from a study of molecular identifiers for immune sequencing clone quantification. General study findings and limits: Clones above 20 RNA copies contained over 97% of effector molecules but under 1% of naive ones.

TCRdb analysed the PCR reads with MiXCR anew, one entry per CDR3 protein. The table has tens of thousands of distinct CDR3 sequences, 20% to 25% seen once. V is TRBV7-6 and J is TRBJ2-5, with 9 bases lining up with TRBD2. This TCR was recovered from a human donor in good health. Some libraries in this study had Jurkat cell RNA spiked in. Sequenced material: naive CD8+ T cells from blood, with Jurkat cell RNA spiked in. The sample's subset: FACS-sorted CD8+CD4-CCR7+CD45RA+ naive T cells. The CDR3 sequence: CASSLLGLAEKTQYF. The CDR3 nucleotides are TGTGCCAGCAGCTTGTTGGGACTAGCCGAAAAGACCCAGTACTTC. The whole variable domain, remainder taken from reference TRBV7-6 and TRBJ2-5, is GAGVSQSPRYKVTKRGQDVALRCDPISGHVSLYWYRQALGQGPEFLTYFNYEAQQDKSGLPNDRFSAERPEGSISTLTIQRTEQRDSAMYRCASSLLGLAEKTQYFGPGTRLLVL.